The TCR beta chain under discussion was sequenced for a study of T cells in Graves' hyperthyroidism and ophthalmopathy. The investigators amplified TCR beta CDR3 regions from RNA transcripts. HTBI primers were employed in a first-round RT-PCR of the TCR CDR3. One entry per CDR3 protein, called by TCRdb with MiXCR from the multiplex PCR reads. The table shows about 570,000 distinct CDR3 sequences, with roughly 46% occurring only once. This clonotype was counted only a few times. The sequenced material came from peripheral blood or thyroid tissue (not recorded which). This receptor was obtained from an adult woman with Graves' disease, either hyperthyroidism or ophthalmopathy (not recorded which).

As DNA, the CDR3 is TGTGCCTACAACCAGGGAAATGACAATCAGCCCCAGCATTTT. This gives the protein CAYNQGNDNQPQHF. The V and J genes are TRBV30 and TRBJ1-5; perhaps TRBD1 as D (5 bases). In germline, CDR1 is GTSNPN, CDR2 SVGIG (reference sequence). V was pared by 7 bases and J by 3 bases, with 16 bases between. The CDR3 runs 14 residues. Variable domain in full (rest from reference TRBV30 and TRBJ1-5): SQTIHQWPATLVQPVGSPLSLECTVEGTSNPNLYWYRQAAGRGLQLLFYSVGIGQISSEVPQNLSASRPQDRQFILSSKKLLLSDSGFYLCAYNQGNDNQPQHFGDGTRLSIL.